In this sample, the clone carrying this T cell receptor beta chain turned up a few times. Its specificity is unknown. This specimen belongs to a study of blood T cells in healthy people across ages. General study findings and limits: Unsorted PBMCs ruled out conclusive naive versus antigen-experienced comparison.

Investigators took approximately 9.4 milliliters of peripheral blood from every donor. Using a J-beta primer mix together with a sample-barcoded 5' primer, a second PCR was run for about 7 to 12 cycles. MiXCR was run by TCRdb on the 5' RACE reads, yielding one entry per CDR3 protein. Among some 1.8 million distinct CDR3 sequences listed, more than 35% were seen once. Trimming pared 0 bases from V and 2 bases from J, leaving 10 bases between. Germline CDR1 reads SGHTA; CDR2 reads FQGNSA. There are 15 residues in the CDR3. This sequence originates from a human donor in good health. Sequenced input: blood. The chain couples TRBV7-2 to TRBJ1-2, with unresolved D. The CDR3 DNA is TGTGCCAGCAGCTTAGCGGTGGTAATAAACTATGGCTACACCTTC. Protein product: CASSLAVVINYGYTF. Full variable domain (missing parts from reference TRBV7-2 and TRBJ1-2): GAGVSQSPSNKVTEKGKDVELRCDPISGHTALYWYRQSLGQGLEFLIYFQGNSAPDKSGLPSDRFSAERTGGSVSTLTIQRTQQEDSAVYLCASSLAVVINYGYTFGSGTRLTVV.